These T cell receptor beta chains were read from a single sample in a study of CD8 T cells in Susac syndrome. TCRdb reanalysed the immunoSEQ multiplex PCR reads using MiXCR and keeps one entry per CDR3 protein. The sample carries around 200,000 distinct CDR3 sequences, 95% recorded once. The specimen was CD4+ T cells from PBMCs. The receptors derive from a human donor in good health. Both conserved end residues are part of each CDR3. The D gene is left open where the match is weak. Clone size is shown for a subset of rows, as once, few, many or a class of expanded clone.

D | size | J | V | CDR3 | DNA
. | . | TRBJ2-7 | TRBV12-3/TRBV12-4 | CASSRGGPYEQYF | TGTGCCAGCAGTCGCGGTGGACCCTACGAGCAGTACTTC
. | . | TRBJ2-7 | TRBV3-1 | CASSPVPGHYDYEQYF | TGTGCCAGCAGCCCAGTTCCGGGACACTATGACTACGAGCAGTACTTC
. | . | TRBJ2-3 | TRBV24-1 | CATSPQSSTDTQYF | TGTGCCACCAGTCCCCAATCTAGCACAGATACGCAGTATTTT
TRBD2 | . | TRBJ2-1 | TRBV20-1 | CSARPGLASHNEQFF | TGCAGTGCTAGACCCGGACTAGCCTCCCACAATGAGCAGTTCTTC
. | . | TRBJ2-1 | TRBV5-1 | CASSIGTYNEQFF | TGCGCCAGCAGCATCGGGACGTACAATGAGCAGTTCTTC
. | once | TRBJ2-3 | TRBV15 | CATSPDGRSTDTQYF | TGTGCCACCAGCCCGGATGGGAGAAGCACAGATACGCAGTATTTT
TRBD2 | . | TRBJ2-5 | TRBV20-1 | CSADTGLTQETQYF | TGCAGTGCCGACACGGGACTAACCCAAGAGACCCAGTACTTC
. | . | TRBJ1-5 | TRBV6-5 | CASSSQSAIQPQHF | TGTGCCAGCAGTTCCCAATCCGCGATTCAGCCCCAGCATTTT
. | . | TRBJ1-5 | TRBV5-1 | CASSEGPGQPQHF | TGCGCCAGCAGCGAGGGGCCGGGGCAGCCCCAGCATTTT
TRBD1 | . | TRBJ2-3 | TRBV25-1 | CASSAGQGTDTQYF | TGTGCCAGCAGTGCCGGACAGGGGACAGATACGCAGTATTTT
. | once | TRBJ1-2 | TRBV9 | CASSRERGSYGYTF | TGTGCCAGCAGCCGCGAACGGGGCAGCTATGGCTACACCTTC
TRBD2 | . | TRBJ2-3 | TRBV29-1 | CSARGLAGESTDTQYF | TGCAGCGCCAGGGGACTAGCGGGGGAAAGCACAGATACGCAGTATTTT
TRBD1 | once | TRBJ2-3 | TRBV4-3 | CASSLSSTGLSTDTQYF | TGCGCCAGCAGCCTAAGCTCGACAGGGTTATCCACAGATACGCAGTATTTT
TRBD2 | . | TRBJ2-1 | TRBV7-3 | CASSRKFRGGNHEQFF | TGTGCCAGCAGCCGCAAATTTAGGGGAGGGAACCATGAGCAGTTCTTC
. | . | TRBJ2-2 | TRBV29-1 | CSVVGWAGELFF | TGCAGCGTTGTAGGGTGGGCCGGGGAGCTGTTTTTT
. | . | TRBJ2-5 | TRBV7-9 | CASSLDFETQYF | TGTGCCAGCAGCTTAGATTTTGAGACCCAGTACTTC
. | . | TRBJ2-3 | TRBV24-1 | CATSDYATDTQYF | TGTGCCACCAGTGATTACGCCACAGATACGCAGTATTTT
TRBD1 | . | TRBJ2-1 | TRBV7-2 | CASSSFPGQGPNEQFF | TGTGCCAGCAGCTCATTTCCGGGACAGGGTCCCAATGAGCAGTTCTTC
. | . | TRBJ1-2 | TRBV27 | CASSPLQGGSGYTF | TGTGCCAGCAGCCCCCTACAGGGAGGAAGCGGCTACACCTTC
. | . | TRBJ2-7 | TRBV29-1 | CSVDGTSAGEQYF | TGCAGCGTTGACGGGACCTCAGCGGGCGAGCAGTACTTC
TRBD1 | . | TRBJ2-7 | TRBV27 | CASRGQGPYEQYF | TGTGCCAGCAGGGGACAGGGGCCCTACGAGCAGTACTTC
. | once | TRBJ1-5 | TRBV20-1 | CSAGERGQPQHF | TGCAGTGCTGGAGAACGGGGTCAGCCCCAGCATTTT
. | . | TRBJ2-1 | TRBV24-1 | CASSRGFNEQFF | TGTGCCAGCTCACGGGGTTTTAATGAGCAGTTCTTC
. | . | TRBJ1-1 | TRBV3-1 | CASSQVGIGDPTEAFF | TGTGCCAGCAGCCAAGTAGGAATTGGTGATCCCACTGAAGCTTTCTTT
. | . | TRBJ2-5 | TRBV3-1 | CASSPLVTSETQYF | TGTGCCAGCAGCCCCCTGGTTACTTCGGAGACCCAGTACTTC
. | . | TRBJ1-2 | TRBV5-6 | CASSFRENYGYTF | TGTGCCAGCAGCTTCCGGGAAAACTATGGCTACACCTTC
. | once | TRBJ2-5 | TRBV5-6 | CASSLKWRGSQETQYF | TGTGCCAGCAGCTTGAAGTGGCGGGGATCCCAAGAGACCCAGTACTTC
. | . | TRBJ2-2 | TRBV7-9 | CASSFSASGELFF | TGTGCCAGCAGCTTCTCGGCGTCCGGGGAGCTGTTTTTT
TRBD1 | once | TRBJ2-1 | TRBV29-1 | CSVAQGDGEQFF | TGCAGCGTCGCACAGGGGGACGGTGAGCAGTTCTTC
. | . | TRBJ1-2 | TRBV12-5 | CASGNPGGRGYTF | TGTGCTAGTGGTAACCCGGGGGGACGTGGCTACACCTTC
. | few | TRBJ2-1 | TRBV12-3/TRBV12-4 | CASSLEGSSYNEQFF | TGTGCCAGCAGTTTAGAGGGCAGCTCCTACAATGAGCAGTTCTTC
. | once | TRBJ1-5 | TRBV7-9 | CASSLTYSNQPQHF | TGTGCCAGCAGCTTAACGTATAGCAATCAGCCCCAGCATTTT
. | . | TRBJ1-5 | TRBV20-1 | CSASGQPQHF | TGCAGTGCTAGTGGCCAGCCCCAGCATTTT
TRBD1 | . | TRBJ2-2 | TRBV29-1 | CSGGQGANTGELFF | TGCAGTGGGGGCCAGGGGGCGAACACCGGGGAGCTGTTTTTT
. | . | TRBJ1-1 | TRBV29-1 | CSVEGQGNTEAFF | TGCAGCGTTGAGGGTCAGGGGAACACTGAAGCTTTCTTT
TRBD2 | . | TRBJ2-4 | TRBV3-1 | CASSQLLAGYDKNIQYF | TGTGCCAGCAGCCAGCTACTAGCGGGTTATGACAAAAACATTCAGTACTTC
. | . | TRBJ2-5 | TRBV12-3/TRBV12-4 | CASTPGRETQYF | TGTGCCAGCACCCCTGGGCGGGAGACCCAGTACTTC
. | . | TRBJ1-5 | TRBV4-1 | CASSPGRGSNQPQHF | TGCGCCAGCAGCCCCGGCAGGGGCAGCAATCAGCCCCAGCATTTT
TRBD1 | . | TRBJ2-2 | TRBV7-8 | CASSAGTDPYTGELFF | TGTGCCAGCAGCGCCGGGACAGATCCTTACACCGGGGAGCTGTTTTTT
. | . | TRBJ2-3 | TRBV30 | CACGRGASTDTQYF | TGTGCCTGTGGGAGGGGGGCGAGCACAGATACGCAGTATTTT
TRBD2 | once | TRBJ2-1 | TRBV24-1 | CATPTSGGTGCNEQFF | TGTGCCACCCCTACTAGCGGGGGTACAGGTTGCAATGAGCAGTTCTTC
. | . | TRBJ2-5 | TRBV12-3/TRBV12-4 | CASSSGTPQETQYF | TGTGCCAGCAGTTCCGGGACACCCCAAGAGACCCAGTACTTC
. | . | TRBJ2-7 | TRBV10-3 | CAITPETGSYEQYF | TGTGCCATCACCCCGGAGACAGGCTCCTACGAGCAGTACTTC
TRBD1 | . | TRBJ2-5 | TRBV20-1 | CSASGTEETQYF | TGCAGTGCTAGCGGGACAGAAGAGACCCAGTACTTC
. | . | TRBJ2-5 | TRBV2 | CASGPETALKETQYF | TGTGCCAGCGGGCCCGAGACAGCGCTTAAAGAGACCCAGTACTTC
TRBD1 | . | TRBJ2-7 | TRBV7-2 | CASSLGQGANEQYF | TGTGCCAGCAGCTTAGGACAGGGGGCGAACGAGCAGTACTTC
. | . | TRBJ2-1 | TRBV9 | CASSGPGHVSNEQFF | TGTGCCAGCAGCGGACCGGGACACGTTTCCAATGAGCAGTTCTTC
. | . | TRBJ2-1 | TRBV20-1 | CSARERGRSYNEQFF | TGCAGTGCTAGAGAGAGAGGGAGGTCCTACAATGAGCAGTTCTTC
. | . | TRBJ1-2 | TRBV12-5 | CASGLALSGYTF | TGTGCTAGTGGTTTGGCTCTCAGTGGCTACACCTTC
. | . | TRBJ2-3 | TRBV20-1 | CSARPRESFSTDTQYF | TGCAGTGCTAGACCGAGGGAGAGTTTTAGCACAGATACGCAGTATTTT
TRBD2 | . | TRBJ2-5 | TRBV20-1 | CSAPREAGGLGKETQYF | TGCAGTGCTCCTCGGGAAGCGGGAGGGCTCGGTAAAGAGACCCAGTACTTC
TRBD2 | . | TRBJ2-1 | TRBV9 | CASSAGTSGGRNEQFF | TGTGCCAGCAGCGCGGGGACTAGCGGGGGACGCAATGAGCAGTTCTTC
TRBD2 | . | TRBJ2-3 | TRBV7-9 | CASSSGLPNTDTQYF | TGTGCCAGCAGCTCGGGACTACCGAATACGGATACGCAGTATTTT
. | . | TRBJ1-1 | TRBV4-3 | CASSQERRTQAFF | TGCGCCAGCAGCCAAGAAAGAAGGACCCAAGCTTTCTTT
. | . | TRBJ2-3 | TRBV10-3 | CAISEAGLTDTQYF | TGTGCCATCAGTGAGGCCGGACTCACAGATACGCAGTATTTT
. | . | TRBJ2-2 | TRBV29-1 | CSVAGAGELFF | TGCAGCGTTGCAGGGGCCGGGGAGCTGTTTTTT
. | . | TRBJ2-5 | TRBV7-2 | CASSLDRTAVPQYF | TGTGCCAGCAGCCTCGACCGGACGGCCGTCCCCCAGTACTTC